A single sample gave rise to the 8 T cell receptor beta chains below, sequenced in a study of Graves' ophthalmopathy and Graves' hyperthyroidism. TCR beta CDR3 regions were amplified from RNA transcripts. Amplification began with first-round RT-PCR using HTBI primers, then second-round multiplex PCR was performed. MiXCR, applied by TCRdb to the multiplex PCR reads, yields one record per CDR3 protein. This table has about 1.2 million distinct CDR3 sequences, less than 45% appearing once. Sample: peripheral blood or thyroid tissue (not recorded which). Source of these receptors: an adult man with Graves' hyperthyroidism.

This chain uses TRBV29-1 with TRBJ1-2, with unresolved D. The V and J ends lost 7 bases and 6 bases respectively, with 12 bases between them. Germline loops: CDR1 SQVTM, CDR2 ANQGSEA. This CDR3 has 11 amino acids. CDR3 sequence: CSEGWADGYTF. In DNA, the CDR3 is TGCAGCGAAGGGTGGGCGGATGGCTACACCTTC.

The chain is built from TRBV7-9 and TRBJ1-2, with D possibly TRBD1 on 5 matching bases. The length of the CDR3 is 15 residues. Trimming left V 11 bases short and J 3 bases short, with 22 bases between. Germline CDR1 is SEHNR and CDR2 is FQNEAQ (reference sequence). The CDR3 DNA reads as TGTGCCTGGAGTGTGGCCAGGGTCCCCGACTATGGCTACACCTTC. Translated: CAWSVARVPDYGYTF.

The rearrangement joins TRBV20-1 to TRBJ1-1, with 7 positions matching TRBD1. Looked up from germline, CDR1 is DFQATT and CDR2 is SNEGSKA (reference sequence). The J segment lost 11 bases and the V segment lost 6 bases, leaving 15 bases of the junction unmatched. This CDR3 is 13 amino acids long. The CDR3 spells CSAHLTGSWDAFF. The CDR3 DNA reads TGCAGTGCACATTTGACAGGGTCGTGGGATGCTTTCTTT.

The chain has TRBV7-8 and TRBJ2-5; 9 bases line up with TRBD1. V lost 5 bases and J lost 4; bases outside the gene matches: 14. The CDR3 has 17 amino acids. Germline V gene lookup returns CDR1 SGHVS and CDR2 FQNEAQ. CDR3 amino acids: CASSQTINRGRIETQYF. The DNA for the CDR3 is TGTGCCAGCAGCCAGACCATCAACAGGGGGCGCATAGAGACCCAGTACTTC.

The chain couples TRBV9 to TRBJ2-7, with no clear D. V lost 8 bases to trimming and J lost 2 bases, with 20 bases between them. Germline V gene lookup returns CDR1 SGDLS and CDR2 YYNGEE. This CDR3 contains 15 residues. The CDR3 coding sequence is TGTGCCAGTAGCTTCGAGCCAGGTAACACCTACGAGCAGTACTTC. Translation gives CASSFEPGNTYEQYF.

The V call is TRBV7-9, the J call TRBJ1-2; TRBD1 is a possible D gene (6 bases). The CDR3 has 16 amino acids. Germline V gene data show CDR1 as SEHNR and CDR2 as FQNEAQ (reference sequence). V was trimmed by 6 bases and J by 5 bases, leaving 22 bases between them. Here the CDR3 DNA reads TGTGCCAGCAGTTCACGGGGGGGGCAGGGATCATATGGCTACACCTTC. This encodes CASSSRGGQGSYGYTF.

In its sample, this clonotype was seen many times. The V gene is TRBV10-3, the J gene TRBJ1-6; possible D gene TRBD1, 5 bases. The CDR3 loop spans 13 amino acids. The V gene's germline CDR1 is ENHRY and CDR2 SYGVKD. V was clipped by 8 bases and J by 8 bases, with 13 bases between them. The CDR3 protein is CAIRGRDYSPLHF. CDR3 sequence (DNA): TGTGCCATCCGGGGCAGGGACTATTCACCCCTCCACTTT.

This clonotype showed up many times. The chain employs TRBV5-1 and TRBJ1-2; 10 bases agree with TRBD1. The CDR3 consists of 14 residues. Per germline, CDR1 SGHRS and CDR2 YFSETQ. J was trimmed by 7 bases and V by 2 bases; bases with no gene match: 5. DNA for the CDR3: TGCGCCAGCAGCTTTTCGGGACAGGGGTCTGGCTACACCTTC. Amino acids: CASSFSGQGSGYTF.